The source of this T cell receptor beta chain is a study of tumor-infiltrating lymphocytes in primary liver carcinoma. Study information: Staged T1-T3 N0M0, the tumors had sizes that ranged from roughly 4.2 to 10 cm across.

Comment on this clonotype: Its antigen remains unknown. At one boundary the junction diverges from the germline segment, which might be a read error.

Making TCR beta cDNA involved approximately 480 ng total RNA and a constant-region primer. Slightly modified ARM-PCR, run as three nested multiplex PCR rounds, produced the TCR beta libraries. A C-beta reverse primer and TRBV1-TRBV30 forward primers served in each of the first two PCR rounds, at ten to eleven cycles apiece. TCRdb reprocessed the multiplex PCR reads via MiXCR and lists one record per CDR3 protein. Of 95,000 to 100,000 distinct CDR3 sequences listed, about two thirds were seen once; the top ten hold roughly 12%. General study findings and limits: Tumor samples exhibited a significantly greater top-250-clone fraction than blood samples (p = 0.039).

Joint extraction of RNA and DNA used about 17-33 mg of bulk tissue that was unsorted. Sampling of every tumor involved five separate regions. These included the tumor centre. In every tumor sample, viable tumor cells made up over 90%. Germline V gene data show CDR1 as SGHNT and CDR2 as YYREEE (reference sequence). This CDR3 comprises 15 residues. The rearrangement uses TRBV5-4 and TRBJ2-1; no clear D gene. The sample taken for sequencing was liver tumor tissue from sampling region 2. Stated subset: tumor region T2, inferior pole. The clonotype originates from a woman in her fifties or sixties with primary liver carcinoma and hepatitis B virus infection. Here the CDR3 DNA reads TGTGCCAGCAGCTTTGGAGAGATGCGCGACAATGAGCAGTCCTTC. Its translation is CASSFGEMRDNEQSF.